What follows is one T cell receptor (beta chain) and its context. The V end was cut by 5 bases, the J end by 2 bases, with 17 bases between. Germline V gene lookup returns CDR1 SGHAT and CDR2 FQNNGV. There are 16 residues in the CDR3. TCRdb used MiXCR to reprocess the RT-PCR reads, holding one entry per CDR3 protein. The sample has some 880,000 distinct CDR3 sequences, 18% seen once. This sample is part of a study of patients and donors after allogeneic stem cell transplantation. Sequencing used blood, either unsorted or a sorted T cell fraction (not recorded which). V usage is TRBV11-2 and J usage is TRBJ2-3; TRBD1 is a possible D gene (7 bases). This receptor was identified in a human donor who was either an allogeneic HSCT recipient or a stem cell or donor lymphocyte infusion donor (not recorded which). It is not recorded whose cells these are; they may come from a transplant donor. The CDR3 sequence is CASSRTGVGLTDTQYF. Here the CDR3 DNA reads TGTGCCAGCAGCCGCACAGGGGTGGGACTCACAGATACGCAGTATTTT.